The clone carrying this T cell receptor (beta chain) was recorded at least ten times. The antigen remains undetermined. This sample was included in a study of read filtering for tumor transcriptome and immune sequencing. Study-wide background: Patients were 16 to 20 male and approximately 15 female, mean age around 70 years, range about 47 to 80. Roughly 8 patients were R-ISS I, roughly 15 were R-ISS II, over 5 were R-ISS III.

From 300 to 400 ng of RNA, a library with molecular barcoded alpha/delta and beta/gamma adaptors was made. TCRdb recomputed calls from the reads with MiXCR, one row per CDR3 protein. The sample has fewer than 75,000 distinct CDR3 sequences, 20% to 25% seen once; the top ten hold roughly 15%. The study, taken as a whole, reports: About 82% of IR-seq clonotypes had a single read, yet these held around 4% of reads.

Germline trimming cut 10 bases from V and 0 bases from J; bases unmatched to any gene: 21. The CDR3 extends over 19 amino acids. From germline, CDR1 is MNHEY and CDR2 SVGAGI. The sequence was collected from a donor aged 40 or over with multiple myeloma. This rearrangement joins TRBV6-5 to TRBJ1-5; TRBD1 matches at 7 bases. The sample comprised a population of CD138-negative cells sorted from bone marrow. The CDR3 loop is CATMRRRDSLLYSNQPQHF. As DNA, the CDR3 is TGTGCCACCATGAGACGCCGGGACAGCCTGCTCTATAGCAATCAGCCCCAGCATTTT.